The rows below give T cell receptor beta chains drawn from one sample of a study of blood T cell repertoires in COVID-19. Measured with immunoSEQ multiplex PCR; TCRdb has only the in-frame clones, and not every one. The sample has around 140,000 clones; around 84% are singletons. The material sequenced was PBMCs or T cells enriched from blood (not recorded which). The receptor source for this set is a man aged 40-49 years with acute COVID-19. CDR3s include the opening cysteine and the closing phenylalanine or tryptophan. Each record gives: clone size, V gene, D gene, J gene, CDR3 DNA, CDR3 protein. The D gene is left open where the match is weak. Clone sizes are given selectively: once, few, many, or a class where the clone is expanded.

.	TRBV4-1	TRBD2	TRBJ2-4	TGCGCCAGCAGCTATAGCGGGGGGACCAAAAACATTCAGTACTTC	CASSYSGGTKNIQYF
.	TRBV6-5	.	TRBJ1-2	TGTGCCAGCAGAGCGGTGACTAACTATGGCTACACCTTC	CASRAVTNYGYTF
.	TRBV6-5	.	TRBJ2-4	TGTGCCAGCAACCTAGCAGGAAACATTCAGTACTTC	CASNLAGNIQYF
.	TRBV5-5	.	TRBJ2-7	TGTGCCAGCAGCTTGGAACAGGCGACCTTCTACGAGCAGTACTTC	CASSLEQATFYEQYF
.	TRBV5-1	TRBD1	TRBJ2-5	TGCGCCAGCAGCGGACAGGGGGGAGGAGAGACCCAGTACTTC	CASSGQGGGETQYF
.	TRBV18	TRBD1	TRBJ1-2	TGTGCCAGCTCACCACCCGGTTTGGGACAGGGCTATGGCTACACCTTC	CASSPPGLGQGYGYTF
.	TRBV6-5	TRBD1	TRBJ1-5	TGTGCCAGTCGCGACAGGGGGCTTGTCAATCAGCCCCAGCATTTT	CASRDRGLVNQPQHF
.	TRBV5-1	TRBD1	TRBJ2-7	TGCGCCAGCAGCCCCTCCTGGGGACAGGGGTCTTACGAGCAGTACTTC	CASSPSWGQGSYEQYF
.	TRBV5-1	.	TRBJ2-7	TGCGCCAGCAGCTTGGGTGGCGGGATGGCCTACGAGCAGTACTTC	CASSLGGGMAYEQYF
once	TRBV7-9	TRBD1	TRBJ2-5	TGTGCCAGCGGTGATGGCAGGGGGCTCGGGGAGACCCAGTACTTC	CASGDGRGLGETQYF
.	TRBV28	.	TRBJ1-1	TGTGCCAGCACCTCTACCATCGTACGGGAAGCTTTCTTT	CASTSTIVREAFF
.	TRBV3-1/TRBV3-2	.	TRBJ1-3	TGTGCCAGCAGCCAAGCTCAGGGTCATAGATCTGGAAACACCATATATTTT	CASSQAQGHRSGNTIYF
once	TRBV2	.	TRBJ2-5	TGTGCCAGCAGTGAAGAGGAAGGGGGTCTCTCAAGGACCCAGTACTTC	CASSEEEGGLSRTQYF
.	TRBV21-1	.	TRBJ2-7	TGTGCCAGCAGCCTAGAATTAGCCCAAACCTACGAGCAGTACTTC	CASSLELAQTYEQYF
.	TRBV11-3	.	TRBJ1-4	TGTGCCAGCAGGCAGAAGAGGCATACTAATGAAAAACTGTTTTTT	CASRQKRHTNEKLFF
.	TRBV27	TRBD1	TRBJ2-7	TGTGCCAGCAGTTTAGAGGACAGGGGCCACGAGCAGTACTTC	CASSLEDRGHEQYF
.	TRBV2	TRBD1	TRBJ1-2	TGTGCCAGCATCCTAGGGACAGGGGGCCCTAACTATGGCTACACCTTC	CASILGTGGPNYGYTF
.	TRBV28	.	TRBJ2-4	TGTGCCAGCAGTTTCCCCATAAGGGCAGGGGAGAACATTCAGTACTTC	CASSFPIRAGENIQYF
once	TRBV24-1	TRBD2	TRBJ2-3	TGTGCCACCAGTGATCCGGGACTAGCGGGAGGGCCAGATACGCAGTATTTT	CATSDPGLAGGPDTQYF
once	TRBV6-8	TRBD1	TRBJ1-2	TGTGCCAGCAGCCCGACGAGGGACAGGGGGGTCTATGGCTACACCTTC	CASSPTRDRGVYGYTF
.	TRBV6-5	.	TRBJ1-5	TGTGCCAGCAAGGCCATAGCTAGCAATCAGCCCCAGCATTTT	CASKAIASNQPQHF
.	TRBV6-6	.	TRBJ2-1	TGTGCCAGCAGTTACATTGCGGGTGAGCAGTTCTTC	CASSYIAGEQFF
once	TRBV13	.	TRBJ2-1	TGTGCCAGCAGCTTAGTGCCCAGCGGAAGTGAGCAGTTCTTC	CASSLVPSGSEQFF
.	TRBV6-1	TRBD2	TRBJ2-5	TGTGCCAGCAGTGAAGGTAGCGGGGTAGAGACCCAGTACTTC	CASSEGSGVETQYF
.	TRBV2	.	TRBJ2-1	TGTGCCAGCAGCCCTAATGGGCGAAACAATGAGCAGTTCTTC	CASSPNGRNNEQFF
.	TRBV29-1	TRBD1	TRBJ1-3	TGCAGCGTTGGTCAAGGACAGGGGTACGGAAACACCATATATTTT	CSVGQGQGYGNTIYF
.	TRBV28	TRBD2	TRBJ2-1	TGTGCCAGCAGTCCCCCCGGGGCGGGAGGGGGGAATGAGCAGTTCTTC	CASSPPGAGGGNEQFF
.	TRBV10-3	.	TRBJ2-1	TGTGCCATCCAGGGGAGCTCCTACAATGAGCAGTTCTTC	CAIQGSSYNEQFF
.	TRBV6-5	TRBD2	TRBJ2-1	TGTGCCAGCAGTTACGGTCCTAGCGGATCCTACAATGAGCAGTTCTTC	CASSYGPSGSYNEQFF
.	TRBV28	.	TRBJ2-2	TGTGCCAGCAGTCTACCCTCCGGGGACGGGGAGCTGTTTTTT	CASSLPSGDGELFF
.	TRBV19	.	TRBJ1-1	TGTGCCAGTAGTATGAGTGGGAACACTGAAGCTTTCTTT	CASSMSGNTEAFF
.	TRBV3-1/TRBV3-2	TRBD1	TRBJ1-6	TGTGCCAGCAGCCAAGACGGTTTTGGGACAGGGGACAATTCACCCCTCCACTTT	CASSQDGFGTGDNSPLHF
.	TRBV10-1	.	TRBJ1-1	TGCGCCAGCAGTGAGAACGCAGGGGCTACTGAAGCTTTCTTT	CASSENAGATEAFF
.	TRBV20-1	.	TRBJ2-3	TGCAGTGCGTTACTAGCTGGCACGCAGTATTTT	CSALLAGTQYF
once	TRBV27	TRBD1	TRBJ1-5	TGTGCCAGCAGCAGACAGGGACCGGGCAATCAGCCCCAGCATTTT	CASSRQGPGNQPQHF
few	TRBV19	TRBD1	TRBJ2-7	TGTGCCAGCCGGGACAGCCACTCCTACGAGCAGTACTTC	CASRDSHSYEQYF
.	TRBV2	.	TRBJ1-1	TGTGCCAGCAGTGAAGGAGGGAACACTGAAGCTTTCTTT	CASSEGGNTEAFF
.	TRBV6-5	.	TRBJ1-2	TGTGCCAGCAGTAACCAGGGGAAAGGCTACACCTTC	CASSNQGKGYTF
.	TRBV27	.	TRBJ2-4	TGTGCCAGCAGTTCCCGAGCCAAAAACATTCAGTACTTC	CASSSRAKNIQYF
.	TRBV7-8	TRBD1	TRBJ2-7	TGTGCCAGCAGCATCAGGGGGTTAAGAGGGGAGCAGTACTTC	CASSIRGLRGEQYF
.	TRBV6-1	TRBD1	TRBJ1-4	TGTGCCAGCAGTGAAATAGACAGGGGGCTTGGAAATGAAAAACTGTTTTTT	CASSEIDRGLGNEKLFF
.	TRBV5-1	TRBD2	TRBJ2-1	TGCGCCAGCAGCACTACTGCCGGGACTAGAGTCAACTACAATGAGCAGTTCTTC	CASSTTAGTRVNYNEQFF
few	TRBV6-5	.	TRBJ1-3	TGTGCCAGCAGTTACTCGTGGGAGGGGGGAAACACCATATATTTT	CASSYSWEGGNTIYF
.	TRBV7-9	TRBD2	TRBJ2-1	TGTGCCACCCAGAGGGGACTAGCGACCGATGAGCAGTTCTTC	CATQRGLATDEQFF
.	TRBV14	.	TRBJ2-3	TGTGCCAGCAGCCAAGTTGGGGGGGGCTGGACAGATACGCAGTATTTT	CASSQVGGGWTDTQYF
.	TRBV29-1	TRBD2	TRBJ2-5	TGCAGCGCTGAGACTAGCGGGGAGACCCAGTACTTC	CSAETSGETQYF
.	TRBV19	TRBD1	TRBJ2-2	TGTGCCAGTAGTATTTCTGGGACAGGGCCCGGGGAGCTGTTTTTT	CASSISGTGPGELFF
.	TRBV18	.	TRBJ1-1	TGTGCCAGCTCTCGGGGGGGGAACACTGAAGCTTTCTTT	CASSRGGNTEAFF
.	TRBV6-5	.	TRBJ2-2	TGTGCCAGCAGTTCCCGGGCTAGCCCGAACACCGGGGAGCTGTTTTTT	CASSSRASPNTGELFF
once	TRBV15	TRBD1	TRBJ1-1	TGTGCCACCAGCAGAGAAGGGACAGGGGGCGCTAGGGACACTGAAGCTTTCTTT	CATSREGTGGARDTEAFF
once	TRBV19	.	TRBJ1-1	TGTGCCAGTAGTATAGGTCTGGGGAGGGACACTGAAGCTTTCTTT	CASSIGLGRDTEAFF
.	TRBV7-8	TRBD2	TRBJ2-3	TGTGCCAGCAGCCCTAGCGGGGGCTACACAGATACGCAGTATTTT	CASSPSGGYTDTQYF
few	TRBV19	TRBD1	TRBJ1-2	TGTGCCAGTCTATGGGACAGGGATGATGGCTACACCTTC	CASLWDRDDGYTF
.	TRBV3-1/TRBV3-2	TRBD1	TRBJ1-6	TGTGCCAGCAGCCAGGGGGACAGGGGGCAGGGTTCACCCCTCCACTTT	CASSQGDRGQGSPLHF
.	TRBV18	.	TRBJ2-2	TGTGCCAGCTCACCCAACCCAGGCGGGGACACCGGGGAGCTGTTTTTT	CASSPNPGGDTGELFF
.	TRBV11-2	TRBD1	TRBJ2-5	TGTGCCAGCAGCTCCGGACAGGGGGGGCCACAAGAGACCCAGTACTTC	CASSSGQGGPQETQYF
.	TRBV30	TRBD1	TRBJ1-4	TGTGCCTGGAGTCAGGAGGGGGCGGGAAAACTGTTTTTT	CAWSQEGAGKLFF
.	TRBV18	TRBD1	TRBJ2-1	TGTGCCAGCCGACCCAACGAGGGGGCGGGGTTCTTC	CASRPNEGAGFF
.	TRBV28	.	TRBJ1-4	TGTGCCAGCAGTTTACCGGTCGGGGAAAAACTGTTTTTT	CASSLPVGEKLFF